The 25 T cell receptor beta chains presented below share a single source sample, sequenced in a study of blood T cells in healthy people across ages. Together with a sample-barcoded 5' primer, a J-beta primer mix was included in a second PCR lasting roughly 6 to 12 cycles. MiXCR was run by TCRdb on the 5' RACE reads, yielding one entry per CDR3 protein. The top ten clones hold about 38% of a sample with more than 650,000 distinct CDR3 sequences, approximately 53% of them seen once. Sequenced input: blood. The receptor set was obtained from a man of 80 years or more in good health.

In this sample, this clonotype turned up a few times. The chain links TRBV5-1 to TRBJ1-6; 7 nucleotides line up with TRBD1. The germline gives CDR1 SGHRS, CDR2 YFSETQ. The CDR3 runs 15 residues. Trimming removed 0 bases from V and 10 bases from J; junction bases left unmatched: 7. In nucleotides, the CDR3 is TGCGCCAGCAGCTTGGTATCAGGGGGGTACTCACCCCTCCACTTT. Translated: CASSLVSGGYSPLHF.

The chain couples TRBV7-3 to TRBJ2-1; no firm D call. Trimming left V 5 bases short and J 1 base short, with 9 bases between. This CDR3 contains 14 residues. CDR1 and CDR2 from the germline V gene are SGHTA and FQGTGA. DNA of the CDR3: TGTGCCAGCAGCCCCGTGATGTCCTACAATGAGCAGTTCTTC. As protein: CASSPVMSYNEQFF.

The rearrangement joins TRBV5-6 to TRBJ2-5, with D hard to call. The tail of the sequence fits TRBJ2-4 better, so the J call may be wrong. Germline V gene lookup returns CDR1 SGHDT and CDR2 YYEEEE. This CDR3 has 15 amino acids. The CDR3 DNA follows: TGTGCCAGCAGCGGGCCTTCATGGGGTGAAAACATTCAGTACTTC. As protein: CASSGPSWGENIQYF.

The CDR3: CASSSHRDYGYTF. CDR3 DNA: TGTGCCAGCAGTTCCCACAGGGATTATGGCTACACCTTC. The chain employs TRBV6-5 and TRBJ1-2; a weak D match, TRBD1 (6 bases). CDR1 is MNHEY and CDR2 is SVGAGI in the germline V gene. The length of the CDR3 is 13 residues. Trimming took 4 bases from V and 5 from J, leaving 11 bases between them.

V usage is TRBV29-1 and J usage is TRBJ2-4; 7 bases are shared with TRBD1. CDR1 and CDR2 from the germline V gene are SQVTM and ANQGSEA. The CDR3 length is 15 residues. With 2 bases clipped from V and 6 bases from J, the junction kept 10 bases outside the gene matches. The CDR3 coding sequence is TGCAGCGTTGAATGGACAGGAGGACTCGGAAACATTCAGTACTTC. Its translation is CSVEWTGGLGNIQYF.

The CDR3 DNA reads as TGTGCCAGCAGCACAGACAGGGCATACCAAGAGACCCAGTACTTC. Protein product: CASSTDRAYQETQYF. The chain employs TRBV27 and TRBJ2-5; 7 nucleotides agree with TRBD1. The germline gives CDR1 MNHEY, CDR2 SMNVEV (reference sequence). CDR3 length: 15 amino acids. The V and J ends lost 6 bases and 0 bases, in that order; junction bases with no gene match: 7.

The CDR3 region is CASSQVGGGYEQYF. CDR3 in DNA: TGTGCCAGCAGCCAGGTAGGGGGCGGGTACGAGCAGTACTTC. J is TRBJ2-7 and V is TRBV4-2; 7 bases agree with TRBD1. The V and J ends lost 3 bases and 4 bases, in that order; junction bases with no gene match: 6. The CDR3 has 14 residues. Germline CDR1 and CDR2: LGHNA and YNFKEQ.

This chain connects TRBV12-3 or TRBV12-4 to TRBJ2-3; 11 bases are a match to TRBD2. The length of the CDR3 is 16 residues. Trimming cost V 0 bases and J 9 bases; bases outside gene matches: 8. CDR3 coding DNA: TGTGCCAGCAGTTTAGCGCGAGTAGCGGGAGGGCCAACGCAGTATTTT. This codes for CASSLARVAGGPTQYF.

This chain links TRBV2 with TRBJ2-2, with TRBD2 matching 9 bases. The CDR3 sequence is 18 residues long. Germline values: CDR1 SNHLY, CDR2 FYNNEI. Trimming took 4 bases from V and 4 from J; bases not matched to a gene: 13. CDR3 nucleotide sequence: TGTGCCAGCAGTGGGGGTCTAGCGGGAAACTCGATCACCGGGGAGCTGTTTTTT. Amino acid sequence: CASSGGLAGNSITGELFF.

This clonotype appeared a few times. The chain is built from TRBV6-6 and TRBJ1-2; 8 bases are shared with TRBD1. Germline assignment: CDR1 MNHNY and CDR2 SVGAGI (reference sequence). The CDR3 is 14 amino acids. J was trimmed by 3 bases and V by 0 bases; bases with no gene match: 0. DNA of the CDR3: TGTGCCAGCAGTTACTCGACAGGGGACTATGGCTACACCTTC. It codes for CASSYSTGDYGYTF.

The chain joins TRBV7-3 to TRBJ2-1; D is possibly TRBD2 (7 bases). V was trimmed by 5 bases and J by 7 bases, leaving 27 bases between them. Germline V lookup: CDR1 SGHTA, CDR2 FQGTGA. The CDR3 consists of 18 residues. The CDR3 is CASSPAGRGAEMRNEQFF. The CDR3 bases are TGTGCCAGCAGCCCCGCGGGCCGGGGGGCAGAAATGAGAAATGAGCAGTTCTTC.

The rearrangement joins TRBV25-1 to TRBJ2-5; tentatively, D is TRBD2 (5 bases). Germline CDR1 MGHDK, CDR2 SYGVNS. The V and J ends lost 1 base and 5 bases respectively, with 11 bases between them. The CDR3 is 14 residues long. The CDR3 loop reads CASSELGGGETQYF. CDR3 DNA sequence: TGTGCCAGCAGTGAATTAGGAGGTGGGGAGACCCAGTACTTC.

The V gene is TRBV29-1, the J gene TRBJ2-6; TRBD1 is a possible D gene (6 bases). Germline assignment: CDR1 SQVTM and CDR2 ANQGSEA. The CDR3 sequence is 14 residues long. The V end was cut by 6 bases, the J end by 2 bases, with 11 bases between. In nucleotides, the CDR3 is TGCAGCGTGACGCAGGGGACTGGGGCCAACGTCCTGACTTTC. This sequence encodes CSVTQGTGANVLTF.

This chain uses TRBV30 with TRBJ2-5; D assignment may be TRBD1 or TRBD2 (5 bases each). Germline V gene lookup returns CDR1 GTSNPN and CDR2 SVGIG (reference sequence). V shed 2 bases and J shed 6 bases, with 19 bases lying between them. The length of the CDR3 is 15 residues. CDR3 protein: CAWSSRGDNRQTQYF. For the CDR3, the DNA is TGTGCCTGGAGTTCCCGGGGAGATAACAGGCAGACCCAGTACTTC.

The table lists this clonotype with a few counts. The V call is TRBV2, the J call TRBJ2-1; 9 positions match TRBD2. The trim removed 2 bases at V and 9 bases at J, leaving 8 bases unmatched. This CDR3 spans 15 amino acids. Germline CDR1 is SNHLY and CDR2 is FYNNEI. The CDR3 spells CASSELAGGIGEQFF. As DNA, the CDR3 is TGTGCCAGCAGTGAATTGGCGGGAGGGATCGGTGAGCAGTTCTTC.

The CDR3 loop reads CANPVRANNEQYF. CDR3 sequence (DNA): TGTGCCAACCCTGTCAGGGCCAACAATGAGCAGTACTTC. The chain recombines TRBV10-3 with TRBJ2-5; tentatively, D is TRBD1 (5 bases). Germline V lookup: CDR1 ENHRY, CDR2 SYGVKD. The CDR3 has 13 amino acids. Deletions cut 10 bases from V and 11 bases from J, with 23 bases between.

The chain recombines TRBV5-1 with TRBJ2-5, with D perhaps matching TRBD2 (6 bases). The CDR3 is 14 residues long. Germline V CDR1 and CDR2: SGHRS, YFSETQ. The ends were cut back, 4 bases at V and 4 bases at J, with 14 bases in the middle. The DNA of the CDR3 is TGCGCCAGCAGCGTGGGGAGGAGGGGAGAGACCCAGTACTTC. Translating gives CASSVGRRGETQYF.

V usage is TRBV5-1 and J usage is TRBJ2-1; D remains unclear. This CDR3 spans 12 amino acids. V shed 5 bases and J shed 7 bases, with 10 bases lying between them. From germline, CDR1 is SGHRS and CDR2 YFSETQ. CDR3 sequence: CASRMALNEQFF. The CDR3 coding sequence is TGCGCCAGCAGGATGGCTCTAAATGAGCAGTTCTTC.

The rearrangement links TRBV7-9 to TRBJ2-1; 8 nucleotides align to TRBD2. Germline assignment: CDR1 SEHNR and CDR2 FQNEAQ (reference sequence). The CDR3 contains 14 residues. The ends lost 6 bases at V and 5 bases at J; junction bases unmatched: 6. In DNA, the CDR3 is TGTGCCAGCAGTCCTAGCGGGCGAAACAATGAGCAGTTCTTC. Translated: CASSPSGRNNEQFF.

In the case of this clonotype: An end of the junction differs from the germline gene, which may be a read error. The J gene is TRBJ2-7, the V gene TRBV7-9, with D perhaps matching TRBD2 (5 bases). The CDR3 is made up of 14 amino acids. The germline CDR1 and CDR2 sequences are SEHNR and FQNEAQ (reference sequence). The CDR3 DNA follows: TGTGTCAGCAGCCCGGACTTTCTTACCTACGAGCAGTACTTC. Translated, it gives CVSSPDFLTYEQYF.

This sequence joins TRBV10-3 and TRBJ1-6, with a tentative D call TRBD1 (6 bases). Trimming shortened V by 4 bases and J by 8 bases, and 6 bases separated the two germline ends. The CDR3 extends over 12 amino acids. Germline loops: CDR1 ENHRY, CDR2 SYGVKD. The CDR3 DNA follows: TGTGCCATCAGTGGACAGGATTCACCCCTCCACTTT. Translated: CAISGQDSPLHF.

The rearrangement uses TRBV20-1 and TRBJ2-5; 7 bases are a match to TRBD2. After removal of 5 bases from V and 3 bases from J, the junction contained 9 bases not matched to a gene. This CDR3 contains 14 residues. Germline V CDR1 and CDR2: DFQATT, SNEGSKA (reference sequence). Here the CDR3 reads CSAPDTGTKETQYF. Here the CDR3 DNA reads TGCAGTGCTCCCGATACTGGGACTAAAGAGACCCAGTACTTC.

This sequence joins TRBV24-1 and TRBJ2-1; D could derive from TRBD1 or TRBD2 (5 bases each). This CDR3 has 13 residues. V lost 5 bases to trimming and J lost 6 bases, with 10 bases between them. Germline CDR1 reads KGHDR; CDR2 reads SFDVKD. The CDR3 DNA is TGTGCCACCAGTGTAGGGACGGTCAATGAGCAGTTCTTC. Its translation is CATSVGTVNEQFF.

This sequence joins TRBV5-6 and TRBJ2-5; D possibly corresponds to TRBD1 (6 bases). The CDR3 contains 15 residues. Germline V gene lookup returns CDR1 SGHDT and CDR2 YYEEEE. The V end lost 0 bases, the J end lost 5 bases, and 14 bases lay between the germline ends. The CDR3 loop is CASSLGQGPGETQYF. CDR3 nucleotides: TGTGCCAGCAGCTTGGGGCAGGGGCCAGGGGAGACCCAGTACTTC. Variable domain in full (rest from reference TRBV5-6 and TRBJ2-5): DAGVTQSPTHLIKTRGQQVTLRCSPKSGHDTVSWYQQALGQGPQFIFQYYEEEERQRGNFPDRFSGHQFPNYSSELNVNALLLGDSALYLCASSLGQGPGETQYFGPGTRLLVL.

The rearrangement links TRBV7-9 to TRBJ2-4; 8 nucleotides align to TRBD1. Germline assignment: CDR1 SEHNR and CDR2 FQNEAQ (reference sequence). The CDR3 sequence is 18 residues long. V was pared by 1 base and J by 0 bases, with 8 bases of the junction left unmatched. The CDR3 sequence is CASSLGVGTGLAKNIQYF. CDR3 bases: TGTGCCAGCAGCTTAGGCGTGGGGACAGGACTAGCCAAAAACATTCAGTACTTC.